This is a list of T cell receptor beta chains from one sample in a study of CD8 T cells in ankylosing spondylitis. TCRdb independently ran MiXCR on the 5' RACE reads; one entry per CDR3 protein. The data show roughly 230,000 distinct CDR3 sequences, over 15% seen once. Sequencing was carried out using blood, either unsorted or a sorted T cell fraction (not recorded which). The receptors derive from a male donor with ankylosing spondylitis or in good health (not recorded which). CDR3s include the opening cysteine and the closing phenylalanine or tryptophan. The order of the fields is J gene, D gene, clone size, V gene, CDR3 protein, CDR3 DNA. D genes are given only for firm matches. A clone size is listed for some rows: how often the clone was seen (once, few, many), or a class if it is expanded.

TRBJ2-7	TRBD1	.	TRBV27	CASSLHETGNNEQYF	TGTGCCAGCAGTTTACATGAGACAGGGAATAACGAGCAGTACTTC
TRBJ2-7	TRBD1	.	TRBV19	CASSMGQGSYEQYF	TGTGCCAGTAGTATGGGACAGGGGTCCTACGAGCAGTACTTC
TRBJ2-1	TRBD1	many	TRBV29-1	CSVETGDSYNEQFF	TGCAGCGTGGAAACAGGGGACTCCTACAATGAGCAGTTCTTC
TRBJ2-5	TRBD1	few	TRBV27	CASSPRDRVGETQYF	TGTGCCAGCAGCCCCCGGGACAGGGTAGGAGAGACCCAGTACTTC
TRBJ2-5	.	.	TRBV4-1	CASSQARAQETQYF	TGCGCCAGCAGCCAAGCACGAGCTCAAGAGACCCAGTACTTC
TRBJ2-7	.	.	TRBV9	CASSVGMAGKALEQYF	TGTGCCAGCAGCGTAGGGATGGCGGGAAAGGCCCTCGAGCAGTACTTC
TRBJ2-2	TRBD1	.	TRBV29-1	CSVDRRQGITGELFF	TGCAGCGTTGATCGGAGACAGGGTATCACCGGGGAGCTGTTTTTT
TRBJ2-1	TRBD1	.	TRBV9	CASSAPDRDPYNEQFF	TGTGCCAGCAGCGCCCCCGACAGGGATCCCTACAATGAGCAGTTCTTC
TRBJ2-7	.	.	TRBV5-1	CASSFLPGDEQYF	TGCGCCAGCAGCTTCCTTCCAGGGGACGAGCAGTACTTC
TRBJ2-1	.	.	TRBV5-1	CASGGQSNEQFF	TGCGCCAGCGGAGGACAGAGCAATGAGCAGTTCTTC
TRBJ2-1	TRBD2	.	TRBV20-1	CSASGGSGSAGGYNEQFF	TGCAGTGCTAGCGGGGGTAGCGGGAGTGCAGGCGGCTACAATGAGCAGTTCTTC
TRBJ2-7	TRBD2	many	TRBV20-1	CSARLSGTSSYEQYF	TGCAGTGCTAGACTTAGCGGGACATCCTCCTACGAGCAGTACTTC
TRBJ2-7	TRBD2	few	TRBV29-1	CSVRGGVAGDYEQYF	TGCAGCGTCCGGGGAGGGGTAGCGGGAGATTACGAGCAGTACTTC
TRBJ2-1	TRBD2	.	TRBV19	CASSIWSGSNNEQFF	TGTGCCAGTAGTATCTGGAGCGGGAGCAACAATGAGCAGTTCTTC
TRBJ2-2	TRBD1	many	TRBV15	CATSRDFRDRGNTGELFF	TGTGCCACCAGCAGAGATTTCCGGGACAGGGGTAACACCGGGGAGCTGTTTTTT
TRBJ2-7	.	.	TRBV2	CASRENPFYEQYF	TGTGCCAGCAGGGAAAACCCCTTCTACGAGCAGTACTTC
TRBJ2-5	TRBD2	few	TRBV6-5	CASSYGGLAQETQYF	TGTGCCAGCAGTTATGGGGGACTAGCTCAAGAGACCCAGTACTTC
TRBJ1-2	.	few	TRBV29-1	CSVEDTAGSNYGYTF	TGCAGCGTTGAAGATACGGCAGGGTCGAACTATGGCTACACCTTC
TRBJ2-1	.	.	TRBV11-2	CASSLVVWDRSSYNEQFF	TGTGCCAGCAGCTTAGTAGTCTGGGACCGAAGCTCCTACAATGAGCAGTTCTTC
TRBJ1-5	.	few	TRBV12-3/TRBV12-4	CASSTNSNQPQHF	TGTGCCAGCAGTACAAATAGCAATCAGCCCCAGCATTTT
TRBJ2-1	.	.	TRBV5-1	CASRPSRGVSSYNEQFF	TGCGCCAGCAGACCCTCCCGTGGGGTTAGCTCCTACAATGAGCAGTTCTTC
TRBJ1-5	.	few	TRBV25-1	CASSPGAVYSNQPQHF	TGTGCCAGCTCCCCAGGGGCAGTTTATAGCAATCAGCCCCAGCATTTT
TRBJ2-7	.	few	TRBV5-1	CASSLDRQLLEQYF	TGCGCCAGCAGCTTGGACAGACAGCTACTTGAGCAGTACTTC
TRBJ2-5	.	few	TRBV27	CASSFYGQTGRETQYF	TGTGCCAGCAGTTTCTACGGACAGACGGGTAGGGAGACCCAGTACTTC
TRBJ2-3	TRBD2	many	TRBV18	CASSIPGTRSTDTQYF	TGTGCCAGCTCAATCCCCGGGACTAGAAGCACAGATACGCAGTATTTT
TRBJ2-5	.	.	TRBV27	CASSLWTGETQYF	TGTGCCAGCAGTTTGTGGACGGGGGAGACCCAGTACTTC
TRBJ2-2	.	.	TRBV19	CASSIERRGTGELFF	TGTGCCAGTAGTATTGAAAGGAGGGGGACCGGGGAGCTGTTTTTT
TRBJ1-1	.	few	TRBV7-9	CASSGRIVTEAFF	TGTGCCAGCAGCGGCAGGATAGTCACTGAAGCTTTCTTT
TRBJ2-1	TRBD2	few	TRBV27	CASSSGLAGVYNEQFF	TGTGCCAGCAGTTCGGGACTAGCGGGAGTATACAATGAGCAGTTCTTC
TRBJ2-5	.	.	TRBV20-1	CSARAFPGLSAQETQYF	TGCAGTGCTAGAGCATTCCCAGGACTCAGCGCCCAAGAGACCCAGTACTTC
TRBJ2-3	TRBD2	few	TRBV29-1	CSAEGTSGRADTQYF	TGCAGCGCCGAGGGTACTAGCGGGAGGGCAGATACGCAGTATTTT
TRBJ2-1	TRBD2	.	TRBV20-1	CSARSVSGRPYNEQFF	TGCAGTGCTAGATCTGTAAGCGGGAGGCCCTACAATGAGCAGTTCTTC
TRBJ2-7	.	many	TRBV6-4	CASSRDETYEQYF	TGTGCCAGCAGCCGGGACGAAACCTACGAGCAGTACTTC
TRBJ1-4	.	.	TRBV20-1	CSARQLQKLFF	TGCAGTGCTAGACAATTGCAAAAACTGTTTTTT
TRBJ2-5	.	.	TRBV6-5	CASSYNFGVGQETQYF	TGTGCCAGCAGTTACAACTTCGGGGTGGGACAAGAGACCCAGTACTTC
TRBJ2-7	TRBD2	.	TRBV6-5	CASSYYGTSGRRGDEQYF	TGTGCCAGCAGTTACTACGGGACTAGCGGGAGGAGGGGTGACGAGCAGTACTTC
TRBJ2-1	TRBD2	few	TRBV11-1	CASSLIPVLAGKENEQFF	TGTGCCAGCAGCTTAATCCCGGTACTAGCGGGAAAGGAGAATGAGCAGTTCTTC
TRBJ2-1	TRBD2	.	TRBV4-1	CASSQGGLAEGDEQFF	TGCGCCAGCAGCCAAGGAGGACTAGCGGAGGGAGATGAGCAGTTCTTC
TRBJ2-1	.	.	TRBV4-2	CASSQGVIHNEQFF	TGTGCCAGCAGCCAGGGGGTGATTCACAATGAGCAGTTCTTC
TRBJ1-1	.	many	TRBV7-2	CASSRGYETEAFF	TGTGCCAGCAGCCGCGGTTATGAAACTGAAGCTTTCTTT
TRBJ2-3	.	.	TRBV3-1	CASSQDPFAQGTDTQYF	TGTGCCAGCAGCCAAGATCCCTTTGCCCAGGGGACAGATACGCAGTATTTT
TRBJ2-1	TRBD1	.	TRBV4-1	CASSQGPGTEHNEQFF	TGCGCCAGCAGCCAAGGTCCCGGGACAGAACACAATGAGCAGTTCTTC